A single sample is the source of the 24 T cell receptor beta chains below, sequenced in a study of cytomegalovirus exposure and HLA in healthy donors. The primer mix had 60 Vbeta and 13 Jbeta primers. The assay was immunoSEQ multiplex PCR, and TCRdb's table has in-frame clones only and misses some. The sample comprises about 160,000 clones, 80% of which are singletons, and over 0.95% rests with the top ten. Material: PBMCs. The source is a woman aged 50 to 60 in good health and CMV-seronegative.

The gene calls are TRBV12-5 and TRBJ2-1, with D unresolved. Trimming took off 0 bases at V and 15 bases at J, with 15 bases between the two ends. The germline CDR1 and CDR2 sequences are LGHNT and FRNRAP. The CDR3 is made up of 13 amino acids. The CDR3: CASGLVGELPLFF. The DNA for the CDR3 is TGTGCTAGTGGTTTGGTTGGAGAGCTTCCCTTGTTCTTC. The full variable domain, its missing parts supplied by reference TRBV12-5 and TRBJ2-1, is DARVTQTPRHKVTEMGQEVTMRCQPILGHNTVFWYRQTMMQGLELLAYFRNRAPLDDSGMPKDRFSAEMPDATLATLKIQPSEPRDSAVYFCASGLVGELPLFFGPGTRLTVL.

The chain employs TRBV28 and TRBJ2-4; tentative D call: TRBD1 (6 bases). CDR1 is MDHEN, CDR2 SYDVKM, per germline. Trimming pared 4 bases from V and 10 bases from J, leaving 11 bases between. The CDR3 loop spans 12 amino acids. CDR3 in amino acids: CASSYREGIQYF. In DNA, the CDR3 is TGTGCCAGCAGTTACAGGGAAGGGATTCAGTACTTC.

The V call is TRBV6-6, the J call TRBJ2-3; possible D gene TRBD2, 5 bases. V lost 11 bases, J lost 2 bases, and 20 bases lay in between. The CDR3 runs 15 residues. Germline assignment: CDR1 MNHNY and CDR2 SVGAGI (reference sequence). As DNA, the CDR3 is TGTGCCGGGAGACGAGAGAGTGGAGCCACAGATACGCAGTATTTT. Amino acid sequence: CAGRRESGATDTQYF.

The rearrangement uses TRBV19 and TRBJ2-1, with D possibly being TRBD2 (6 bases). Germline CDR1 is LNHDA and CDR2 is SQIVND (reference sequence). The CDR3 is 17 residues long. Trimming pared 0 bases from V and 0 bases from J, leaving 12 bases between. The chain's CDR3 is CASSIEGGPTSYNEQFF. In DNA, the CDR3 is TGTGCCAGTAGTATAGAGGGAGGACCTACCTCCTACAATGAGCAGTTCTTC.

The chain employs TRBV20-1 and TRBJ1-5; a weak D match, TRBD1 (6 bases). Germline V lookup: CDR1 DFQATT, CDR2 SNEGSKA (reference sequence). This CDR3 is 11 amino acids long. Trimming removed 6 bases from V and 7 bases from J, with 10 bases in between. CDR3 sequence reads: CSAAGDQPQHF. The CDR3 DNA is TGCAGTGCCGCAGGGGACCAGCCCCAGCATTTT.

This clone was seen only once. The rearrangement uses TRBV28 and TRBJ1-2; 8 bases line up with TRBD1. There are 14 residues in the CDR3. From germline, CDR1 is MDHEN and CDR2 SYDVKM. Trimming took 10 bases from V and 2 from J; bases not matched to a gene: 9. Written as DNA, the CDR3 is TGTGCCACCTCGGGGCAGGGGGCGAACTATGGCTACACCTTC. Translation: CATSGQGANYGYTF.

The chain recombines TRBV18 with TRBJ2-5; no clear D gene. The CDR3 is 13 amino acids. Germline V lookup: CDR1 KGHSH, CDR2 LQKENI. Trimming took 3 bases from V and 5 from J, leaving 10 bases between them. The CDR3, as DNA: TGTGCCAGCTCACCGGTTCCGCGCGAGACCCAGTACTTC. Protein sequence: CASSPVPRETQYF.

The rearrangement uses TRBV12-5 and TRBJ2-1; the match to TRBD1 covers 7 bases. CDR3 length: 15 residues. Germline CDR1 reads LGHNT; CDR2 reads FRNRAP. V shed 0 bases, J shed 8 bases, and the junction held 7 bases outside the gene matches. The CDR3 coding sequence is TGTGCTAGTGGTTTGGTCCAAGGGACAGTACATGAGCAGTTCTTC. It encodes CASGLVQGTVHEQFF.

This chain joins TRBV2 and TRBJ2-2; 10 positions match TRBD2. Losses at the gene ends were 7 bases for V and 4 bases for J; bases not matched to a gene: 9. Germline assignment: CDR1 SNHLY and CDR2 FYNNEI. The CDR3 contains 16 residues. DNA of the CDR3: TGTGCCAGCAAGGCCAGCGGGGGGGCGGGCACCGGGGAGCTGTTTTTT. Amino acid sequence: CASKASGGAGTGELFF.

The chain carries TRBV7-9 and TRBJ2-3, with 9 nucleotides matching TRBD2. The CDR3 runs 15 residues. With 5 bases clipped from V and 2 bases from J, the junction kept 5 bases outside the gene matches. Germline values: CDR1 SEHNR, CDR2 FQNEAQ (reference sequence). The CDR3 loop is CASSRGLAITDTQYF. DNA of the CDR3: TGTGCCAGCAGCCGCGGACTAGCGATCACAGATACGCAGTATTTT.

The chain has TRBV5-4 and TRBJ2-7; 9 nucleotides line up with TRBD1. Germline assignment: CDR1 SGHNT and CDR2 YYREEE (reference sequence). This CDR3 is built from 14 residues. J gave up 6 bases and V 4 bases, and 8 bases lay outside the gene matches. The CDR3 DNA follows: TGTGCCAGCAGCGATCCGGGACAGGGATCCGAGCAGTACTTC. Translated: CASSDPGQGSEQYF.

The J gene is TRBJ2-7, the V gene TRBV5-1; TRBD2 matches at 9 bases. The CDR3 has 16 amino acids. V gave up 0 bases and J gave up 6 bases; unmatched junction bases: 10. CDR1 and CDR2 (germline): SGHRS, YFSETQ. The CDR3 is CASSLEGGRAVGEQYF. The CDR3 DNA follows: TGCGCCAGCAGCTTGGAAGGCGGGAGGGCCGTAGGCGAGCAGTACTTC.

The CDR3 here is CASSYRGQGDTEAFF. In DNA, the CDR3 is TGTGCCAGCAGTTACCGAGGACAGGGAGACACTGAAGCTTTCTTT. The V call is TRBV6-5, the J call TRBJ1-1, with 8 bases lining up with TRBD1. Germline V gives CDR1 MNHEY, CDR2 SVGAGI. CDR3 size: 15 residues. V shed 2 bases and J 3 bases; nucleotides not matched to a gene: 5.

The V gene is TRBV4-2, the J gene TRBJ1-2; D is possibly TRBD1 (6 bases). Germline CDR1 LGHNA, CDR2 YNFKEQ. V was pared by 0 bases and J by 8 bases, with 16 bases between. The CDR3 contains 15 residues. CDR3 bases: TGTGCCAGCAGCCAAGATAGGGGGGGATCGCGGGGCTACACCTTC. Translating gives CASSQDRGGSRGYTF.

The V and J genes are TRBV4-1 and TRBJ2-5, with 7 bases that match TRBD2. The CDR3 is 13 residues long. CDR1 MGHRA and CDR2 YSYEKL come from the germline V gene. V dropped 4 bases and J dropped 7; count of bases not matched to a gene: 6. DNA for the CDR3: TGCGCCAGCAGCCTAGGACTAGTTGCGACCCAGTACTTC. Residues: CASSLGLVATQYF.

This rearrangement joins TRBV10-3 to TRBJ2-4; 12 bases fit TRBD1. The CDR3 extends over 17 amino acids. The V segment lost 10 bases and the J segment 5 bases; nucleotides outside the gene matches: 15. CDR1 and CDR2 (germline): ENHRY, SYGVKD. CDR3 in DNA: TGTGCCACAACCGGGACAGGGGGCGGTTCTCCCCAAAACATTCAGTACTTC. Protein: CATTGTGGGSPQNIQYF.

The chain has TRBV18 and TRBJ1-2; no clear D gene. Trimming shortened V by 3 bases and J by 5 bases, and 16 bases separated the two germline ends. The CDR3 consists of 15 residues. Germline V gene sequence: CDR1 KGHSH, CDR2 LQKENI. The CDR3 loop reads CASSPAASGAYGYTF. In DNA, the CDR3 is TGTGCCAGCTCACCCGCGGCCTCGGGAGCTTATGGCTACACCTTC.

The chain joins TRBV5-1 to TRBJ1-5, with D possibly TRBD1 on 6 matching bases. CDR3 length: 15 amino acids. The germline V gene has CDR1 SGHRS and CDR2 YFSETQ. The ends were cut back, 0 bases at V and 6 bases at J, with 13 bases in the middle. The CDR3 spells CASSLEGGSGQPQHF. The CDR3 DNA sequence: TGCGCCAGCAGCTTGGAGGGGGGGTCGGGTCAGCCCCAGCATTTT.

J is TRBJ1-2 and V is TRBV5-4; D remains unclear. This CDR3 spans 13 amino acids. V dropped 1 base and J dropped 0 bases, with 4 bases sitting between them. Looked up from germline, CDR1 is SGHNT and CDR2 is YYREEE (reference sequence). The CDR3 DNA sequence: TGTGCCAGCAGCTTGACAACTAACTATGGCTACACCTTC. Translating it yields CASSLTTNYGYTF.

V usage is TRBV11-2 and J usage is TRBJ2-3, with D perhaps matching TRBD1 (5 bases). Germline V lookup: CDR1 SGHAT, CDR2 FQNNGV. V was trimmed by 5 bases and J by 2 bases, leaving 14 bases between them. The CDR3 runs to 15 residues. The CDR3 coding sequence is TGTGCCAGCAGCCCGTGGGGCGGAGCCACAGATACGCAGTATTTT. It is translated as CASSPWGGATDTQYF.

This clone has more than one count but fewer than ten. The chain has TRBV5-1 and TRBJ2-3, with 8 bases identical to TRBD1. CDR3 length: 14 amino acids. Germline V gene sequence: CDR1 SGHRS, CDR2 YFSETQ. V shed 3 bases and J 4 bases; nucleotides not matched to a gene: 4. This CDR3 is CASSSQGAADTQYF. CDR3 coding DNA: TGCGCCAGCAGCTCCCAGGGGGCGGCAGATACGCAGTATTTT. The whole variable domain, filled in from reference TRBV5-1 and TRBJ2-3, reads KAGVTQTPRYLIKTRGQQVTLSCSPISGHRSVSWYQQTPGQGLQFLFEYFSETQRNKGNFPGRFSGRQFSNSRSEMNVSTLELGDSALYLCASSSQGAADTQYFGPGTRLTVL.

The rearrangement links TRBV28 to TRBJ1-5; possible D gene TRBD1, 5 bases. The CDR3 extends over 15 amino acids. With 6 bases removed from V and 5 bases from J, the gap between germline ends came to 17 bases. Germline V gene sequence: CDR1 MDHEN, CDR2 SYDVKM. CDR3 in amino acids: CASSTDGGSDQPQHF. In DNA, the CDR3 is TGTGCCAGCAGCACGGACGGGGGATCGGATCAGCCCCAGCATTTT.

Written as DNA, the CDR3 is TGTGCCAGCAGTCCTGCAGGATCTGCCGGGGAGCTGTTTTTT. Encoded protein: CASSPAGSAGELFF. The rearrangement joins TRBV11-3 to TRBJ2-2; D remains ambiguous. This CDR3 spans 14 amino acids. The germline CDR1 and CDR2 sequences are SGHNT and YENEEA. Trimming shortened V by 6 bases and J by 6 bases, and 14 bases separated the two germline ends.

This clone turned up a few times. This chain joins TRBV7-9 and TRBJ2-1; 8 bases map to TRBD2. Germline trimming cut 6 bases from V and 2 bases from J; bases unmatched to any gene: 6. The germline gives CDR1 SEHNR, CDR2 FQNEAQ (reference sequence). The CDR3 has 15 residues. The CDR3 protein is CASRKPGLAYNEQFF. The CDR3, as DNA: TGTGCCAGCAGAAAACCGGGACTAGCCTACAATGAGCAGTTCTTC. The whole variable domain, filled in from reference TRBV7-9 and TRBJ2-1, reads DTGVSQNPRHKITKRGQNVTFRCDPISEHNRLYWYRQTLGQGPEFLTYFQNEAQLEKSRLLSDRFSAERPKGSFSTLEIQRTEQGDSAMYLCASRKPGLAYNEQFFGPGTRLTVL.